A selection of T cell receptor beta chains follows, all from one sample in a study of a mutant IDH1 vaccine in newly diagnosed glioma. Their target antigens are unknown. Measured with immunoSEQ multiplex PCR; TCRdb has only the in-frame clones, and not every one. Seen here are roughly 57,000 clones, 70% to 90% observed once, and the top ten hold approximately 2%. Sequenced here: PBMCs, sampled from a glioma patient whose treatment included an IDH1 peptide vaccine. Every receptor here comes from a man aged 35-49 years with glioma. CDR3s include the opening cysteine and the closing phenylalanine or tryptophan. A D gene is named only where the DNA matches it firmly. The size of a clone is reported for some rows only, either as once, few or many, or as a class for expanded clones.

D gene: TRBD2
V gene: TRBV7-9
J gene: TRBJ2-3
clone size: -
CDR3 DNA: TGTGCCAGCAGTTCTTGGACTAGCGGGGGTACAGATACGCAGTATTTT
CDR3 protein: CASSSWTSGGTDTQYF

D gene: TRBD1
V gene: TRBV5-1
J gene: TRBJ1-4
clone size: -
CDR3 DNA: TGCGCCAGCAGCTTGGGCTCGGGACAGGGGATCAAGGAAAAACTGTTTTTT
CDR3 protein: CASSLGSGQGIKEKLFF

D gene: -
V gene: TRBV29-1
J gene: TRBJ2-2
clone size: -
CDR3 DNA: TGCAGCGTTGATGGCAGTCTTGCGGGGGAGCTGTTTTTT
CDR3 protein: CSVDGSLAGELFF

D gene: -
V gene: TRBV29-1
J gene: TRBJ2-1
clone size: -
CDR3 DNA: TGCAGCGTTGAGAGGGACGCCGCGAGGGAGCAGTTCTTC
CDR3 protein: CSVERDAAREQFF

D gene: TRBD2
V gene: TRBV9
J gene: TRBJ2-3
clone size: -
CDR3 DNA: TGTGCCAGCAGCGCCCCCCTCCTAGCGGGAAGGGTGGCAGATACGCAGTATTTT
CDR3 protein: CASSAPLLAGRVADTQYF

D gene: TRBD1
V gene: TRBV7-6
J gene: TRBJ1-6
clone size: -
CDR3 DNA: TGTGCCAGCAGCTTAGCGCGGGGACAGAACAATTCACCCCTCCACTTT
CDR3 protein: CASSLARGQNNSPLHF

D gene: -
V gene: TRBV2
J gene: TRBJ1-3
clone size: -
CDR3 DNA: TGTGCCACGAACCGGGACACAAGCTCTGGAAACACCATATATTTT
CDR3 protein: CATNRDTSSGNTIYF

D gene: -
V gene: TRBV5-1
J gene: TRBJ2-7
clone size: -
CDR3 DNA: TGCGCCAGCAGCTTGGCGGTGGGCATAGCTACCGAGCAGTACTTC
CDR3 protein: CASSLAVGIATEQYF

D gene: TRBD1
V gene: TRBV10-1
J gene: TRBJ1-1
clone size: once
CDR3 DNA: TGCGCCAGCAGTGAGTCGCGGGACAGGGGGATAGCTTTCTTT
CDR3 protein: CASSESRDRGIAFF

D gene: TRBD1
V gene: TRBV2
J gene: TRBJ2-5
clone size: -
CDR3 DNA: TGTGCCAGCAGTGCCGCACAGGGGTTGTTAGAGACCCAGTACTTC
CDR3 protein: CASSAAQGLLETQYF

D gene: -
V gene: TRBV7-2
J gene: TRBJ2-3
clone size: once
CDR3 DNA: TGTGCCAGCAGCCCCGCAGATACGCAGTATTTT
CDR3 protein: CASSPADTQYF

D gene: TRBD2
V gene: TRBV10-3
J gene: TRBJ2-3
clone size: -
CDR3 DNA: TGTGCCATCAAATACGGCGGGAGGGTAACAGATACGCAGTATTTT
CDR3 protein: CAIKYGGRVTDTQYF